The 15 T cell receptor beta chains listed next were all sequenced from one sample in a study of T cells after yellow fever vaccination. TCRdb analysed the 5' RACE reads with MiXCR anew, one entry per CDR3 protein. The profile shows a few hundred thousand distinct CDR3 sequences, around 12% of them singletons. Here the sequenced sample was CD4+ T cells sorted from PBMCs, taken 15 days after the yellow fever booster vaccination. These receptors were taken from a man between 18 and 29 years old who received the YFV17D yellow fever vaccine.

The CDR3 loop is CASTLDSVYEQYF. DNA for the CDR3: TGTGCCAGCACCCTGGACAGCGTCTACGAGCAGTACTTC. This chain connects TRBV12-3 or TRBV12-4 to TRBJ2-7, with TRBD1 as a possible D gene (6 bases). V lost 7 bases to trimming and J lost 3 bases, with 13 bases between them. This CDR3 is 13 amino acids long.

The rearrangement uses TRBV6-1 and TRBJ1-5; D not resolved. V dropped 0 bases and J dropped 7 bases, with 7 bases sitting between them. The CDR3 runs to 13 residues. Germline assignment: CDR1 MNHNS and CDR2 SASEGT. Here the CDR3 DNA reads TGTGCCAGCAGTGAAGCTCTCTTCCAGCCCCAGCATTTT. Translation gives CASSEALFQPQHF.

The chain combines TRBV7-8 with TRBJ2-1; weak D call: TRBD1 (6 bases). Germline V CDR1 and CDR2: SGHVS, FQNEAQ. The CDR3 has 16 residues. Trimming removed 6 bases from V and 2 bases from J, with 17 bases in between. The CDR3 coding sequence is TGTGCCAGCAGAATACAGGGCATCGGGCCCTACAATGAGCAGTTCTTC. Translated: CASRIQGIGPYNEQFF.

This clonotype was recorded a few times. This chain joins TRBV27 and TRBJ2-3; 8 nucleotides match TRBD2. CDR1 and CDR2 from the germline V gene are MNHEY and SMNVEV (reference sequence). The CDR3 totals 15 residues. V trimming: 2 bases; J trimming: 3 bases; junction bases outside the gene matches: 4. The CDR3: CASSLGLATTDTQYF. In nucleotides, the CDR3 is TGTGCCAGCAGTTTAGGACTAGCCACGACAGATACGCAGTATTTT.

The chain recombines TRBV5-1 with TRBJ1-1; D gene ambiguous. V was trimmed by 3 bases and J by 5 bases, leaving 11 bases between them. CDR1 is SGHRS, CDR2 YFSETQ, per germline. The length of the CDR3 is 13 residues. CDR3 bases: TGCGCCAGCAGCTCAGCTGGAATGACTGAAGCTTTCTTT. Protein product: CASSSAGMTEAFF.

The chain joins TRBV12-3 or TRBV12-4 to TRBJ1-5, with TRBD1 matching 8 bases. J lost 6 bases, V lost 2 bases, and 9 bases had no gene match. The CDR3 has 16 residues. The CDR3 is CASSLRPGGPGQPQHF. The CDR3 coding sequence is TGTGCCAGCAGTTTACGACCAGGGGGCCCGGGTCAGCCCCAGCATTTT.

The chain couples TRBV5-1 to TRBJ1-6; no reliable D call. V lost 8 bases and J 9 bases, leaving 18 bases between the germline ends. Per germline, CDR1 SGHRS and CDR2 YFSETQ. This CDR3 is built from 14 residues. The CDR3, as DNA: TGCGCCAGAACCACCCGGTTTTTGGGTTCACCCCTCCACTTT. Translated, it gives CARTTRFLGSPLHF.

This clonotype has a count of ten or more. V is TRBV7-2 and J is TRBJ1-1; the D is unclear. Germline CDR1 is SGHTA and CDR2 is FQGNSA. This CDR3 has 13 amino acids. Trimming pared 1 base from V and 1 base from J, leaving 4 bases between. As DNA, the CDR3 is TGTGCCAGCAGCTTAGAACAGAACACTGAAGCTTTCTTT. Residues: CASSLEQNTEAFF.

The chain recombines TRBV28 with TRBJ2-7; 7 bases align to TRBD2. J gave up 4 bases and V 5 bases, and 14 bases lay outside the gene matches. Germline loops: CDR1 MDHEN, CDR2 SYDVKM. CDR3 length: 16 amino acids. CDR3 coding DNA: TGTGCCAGCAGTCCGGGCAGCGGGGCACCCCTGTACGAGCAGTACGTC. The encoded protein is CASSPGSGAPLYEQYV.

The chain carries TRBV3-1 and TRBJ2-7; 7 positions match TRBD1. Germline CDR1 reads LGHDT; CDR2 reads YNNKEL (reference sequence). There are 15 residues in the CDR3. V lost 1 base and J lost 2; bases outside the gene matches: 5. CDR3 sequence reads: CASSQGTGGTYEQYF. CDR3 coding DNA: TGTGCCAGCAGCCAAGGGACAGGTGGTACCTACGAGCAGTACTTC.

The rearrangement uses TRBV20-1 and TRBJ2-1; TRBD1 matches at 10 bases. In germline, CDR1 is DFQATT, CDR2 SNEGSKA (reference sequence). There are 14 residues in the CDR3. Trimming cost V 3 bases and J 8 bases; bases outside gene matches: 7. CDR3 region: CSASRDRGYDEQFF. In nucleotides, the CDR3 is TGCAGTGCTAGCCGGGACAGGGGATATGATGAGCAGTTCTTC.

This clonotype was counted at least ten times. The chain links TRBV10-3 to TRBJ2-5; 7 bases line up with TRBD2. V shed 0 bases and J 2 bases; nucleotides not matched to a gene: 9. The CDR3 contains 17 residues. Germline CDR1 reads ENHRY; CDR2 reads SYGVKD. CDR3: CAISESTAGGGQETQYF. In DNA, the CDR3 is TGTGCCATCAGTGAGTCGACTGCTGGCGGGGGTCAAGAGACCCAGTACTTC.

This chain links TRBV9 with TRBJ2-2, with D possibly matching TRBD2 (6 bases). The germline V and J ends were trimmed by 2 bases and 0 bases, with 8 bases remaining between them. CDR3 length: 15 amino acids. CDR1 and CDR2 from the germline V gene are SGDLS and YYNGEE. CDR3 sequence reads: CASSVSGANTGELFF. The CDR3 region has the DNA TGTGCCAGCAGCGTTAGCGGCGCGAACACCGGGGAGCTGTTTTTT. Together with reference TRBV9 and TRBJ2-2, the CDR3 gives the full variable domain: DSGVTQTPKHLITATGQRVTLRCSPRSGDLSVYWYQQSLDQGLQFLIQYYNGEERAKGNILERFSAQQFPDLHSELNLSSLELGDSALYFCASSVSGANTGELFFGEGSRLTVL.

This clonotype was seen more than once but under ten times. The CDR3: CASSLNTGNIQYF. CDR3 DNA: TGTGCCAGCAGCTTAAATACGGGGAACATTCAGTACTTC. This chain joins TRBV7-3 and TRBJ2-4, with D possibly matching TRBD2 (5 bases). This CDR3 contains 13 residues. V was cut by 1 base and J by 7 bases, with 8 bases left in between. Germline loops: CDR1 SGHTA, CDR2 FQGTGA.

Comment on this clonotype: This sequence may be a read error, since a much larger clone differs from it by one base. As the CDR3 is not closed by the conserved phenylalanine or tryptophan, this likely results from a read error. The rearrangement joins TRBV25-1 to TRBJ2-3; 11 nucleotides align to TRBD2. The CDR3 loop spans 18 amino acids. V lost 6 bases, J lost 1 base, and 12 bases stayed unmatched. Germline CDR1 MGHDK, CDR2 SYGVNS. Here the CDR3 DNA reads TGTGCCAGCAGCCCTACTAGCGGGGGCCCACACCGCACAGATACGCAGTATTGT. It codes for CASSPTSGGPHRTDTQYC.